These T cell receptor beta chains were read from a single sample in a study of T cells after yellow fever vaccination. One entry per CDR3 protein results from TCRdb running MiXCR on the 5' RACE reads. The sample includes about 370,000 distinct CDR3 sequences, around 10% seen only once; the top ten take roughly 18%. This sample comprised PBMCs, obtained on the day of the first yellow fever vaccination. These receptors were obtained from a man between 18 and 29 years old who received the YFV17D yellow fever vaccine. Each CDR3 is given with its conserved first and last residue. D genes are given only for firm matches. Size is stated for part of the rows, as once, few or many counts, or as a class when the clone is expanded.

>few|TRBV7-2|TRBJ2-5|TRBD2
TGTGCCAGCAGCTTATGGCTAGCGGGGCGAGAGACCCAGTACTTC
CASSLWLAGRETQYF
>-|TRBV6-1|TRBJ1-1|-
TGTGCCAGCAGCCAGCAGATTCTGTTTAACACTGAAGCTTTCTTT
CASSQQILFNTEAFF
>few|TRBV2|TRBJ2-3|-
TGTGCCAGCAGTGGGCAGGGGAGCACAGATACGCAGTATTTT
CASSGQGSTDTQYF
>few|TRBV4-1|TRBJ2-2|-
TGCGCCAGCAGCCAAGTAAGGGGTTCCACCGGGGAGCTGTTTTTT
CASSQVRGSTGELFF
>few|TRBV28|TRBJ1-3|-
TGTGCCAGCAGTTTATTTCTGGCGCTGGGAAACACCATATATTTT
CASSLFLALGNTIYF
>few|TRBV5-4|TRBJ2-2|-
TGTGCCAGCAGCTTAGCTCGGAGGGACACCGGGGAGCTGTTTTTT
CASSLARRDTGELFF
>few|TRBV5-1|TRBJ1-4|-
TGCGCCAGCAGCTTGTCAGGGGCCGGGGATGAAAAACTGTTTTTT
CASSLSGAGDEKLFF
>few|TRBV7-9|TRBJ2-3|TRBD2
TGTGCCAGCAACGGGGGGGGCACAGATACGCAGTATTTT
CASNGGGTDTQYF
>-|TRBV7-3|TRBJ2-3|-
TGTGCCAGCAGCTCGACGGGGCCCACAGATACGCAGTATTTT
CASSSTGPTDTQYF
>-|TRBV4-1|TRBJ2-1|TRBD2
TGCGCCAGCAGCCAAACCCACCGACTAGCGGGCTACAATGAGCAGTTCTTC
CASSQTHRLAGYNEQFF
>many|TRBV2|TRBJ1-2|-
TGTGCCAGCGAAGGGGGAGTTTATGGCTACACCTTC
CASEGGVYGYTF
>many|TRBV20-1|TRBJ2-7|-
TGCAGTGCTAGAGGCACGGTGGTCGAGGAGCAGTACTTC
CSARGTVVEEQYF
>few|TRBV14|TRBJ2-2|-
TGTGCCAGCAGCCAAGTGGGATTATCAACCATCGGGGAGCTGTTTTTT
CASSQVGLSTIGELFF
>few|TRBV18|TRBJ2-5|-
TGTGCCAGCTCACCGCGACCGCTCCCGGAGACCCAGTACTTC
CASSPRPLPETQYF
>few|TRBV4-1|TRBJ2-2|-
TGCGCCAGCAGCCTCGGGCCGGCGCACACCGGGGAGCTGTTTTTT
CASSLGPAHTGELFF
>many|TRBV5-1|TRBJ2-2|TRBD1
TGCGCCAGCAGCCCGGGGACAGGGTGGAACACCGGGGAGCTGTTTTTT
CASSPGTGWNTGELFF
>few|TRBV20-1|TRBJ2-3|-
TGCAGTGCTAGTGGAGGTCCAGATACGCAGTATTTT
CSASGGPDTQYF
>-|TRBV9|TRBJ2-3|TRBD2
TGTGCCAGCAAGCCGGGGGGGAACACAGATACGCAGTATTTT
CASKPGGNTDTQYF
>-|TRBV24-1|TRBJ2-3|-
TGTGCCACCAGCCCATCGGGGCAGGCCAGCACAGATACGCAGTATTTT
CATSPSGQASTDTQYF
>-|TRBV5-1|TRBJ2-7|TRBD1
TGCGCCAGCAGTTGGAGACAGGGGGCTGCGGAGCAGTACTTC
CASSWRQGAAEQYF
>-|TRBV10-3|TRBJ1-4|-
TGTGCCATCAGTGGGTCTGCAACTAATGAAAAACTGTTTTTT
CAISGSATNEKLFF
>few|TRBV5-4|TRBJ2-7|-
TGTGCCAGCAGCCCCCAACCAGACGGACGCTACGAGCAGTACTTC
CASSPQPDGRYEQYF
>-|TRBV10-3|TRBJ2-1|TRBD2
TGTGCCATCAGTGAGTCGGGACTAGCGGCCCTGGGCAATGAGCAGTTCTTC
CAISESGLAALGNEQFF
>-|TRBV24-1|TRBJ1-2|TRBD1
TGTGCCACCAGTGATCGAGGGACAGGGGGTTTGTATGGCTACACCTTC
CATSDRGTGGLYGYTF
>-|TRBV5-1|TRBJ2-7|-
TGCGCCAGCAGCCGGGACGACAACTACGAGCAGTACTTC
CASSRDDNYEQYF
>few|TRBV11-3|TRBJ2-2|-
TGTGCCAGCGGCATGGGCCTGGGACCCGGGGAGCTGTTTTTT
CASGMGLGPGELFF
>-|TRBV7-2|TRBJ2-5|TRBD1
TGTGCCAGCAGCTTAGCCGGGACAGGGGTTGGGGAGACCCAGTACTTC
CASSLAGTGVGETQYF
>-|TRBV7-2|TRBJ1-2|-
TGTGCCAGCAGCCTCGCCCGGGAAAGCTATGGCTACACCTTC
CASSLARESYGYTF
>-|TRBV7-3|TRBJ2-1|TRBD2
TGTGCCAGCAGCTTAGCGGGGGGCGACAATGAGCAGTTCTTC
CASSLAGGDNEQFF
>-|TRBV7-6|TRBJ2-1|TRBD1
TGTGCCAGCAGCTTTTGGAGGGGACAGGTTTCCTACAATGAGCAGTTCTTC
CASSFWRGQVSYNEQFF
>-|TRBV7-8|TRBJ2-1|TRBD1
TGTGCCAGCAGCTTCCCCACAGCCGGGACAGGGGATGACAATGAGCAGTTCTTC
CASSFPTAGTGDDNEQFF
>few|TRBV4-3|TRBJ1-2|-
TGCGCCAGCAGCCAAGATACCTATGGCTACACCTTC
CASSQDTYGYTF
>few|TRBV7-6|TRBJ2-2|TRBD2
TGTGCCAGCAGCTTTCCTCCTAGGACTAGGATTGGCGGGGAGCTGTTTTTT
CASSFPPRTRIGGELFF
>-|TRBV7-2|TRBJ1-1|-
TGTGCCACCGGGGCGAATTCGAACACTGAAGCTTTCTTT
CATGANSNTEAFF
>-|TRBV4-3|TRBJ2-1|-
TGCGCCAGCAGCCAAGATCGGGGGCTGGGGAATGAGCAGTTCTTC
CASSQDRGLGNEQFF
>many|TRBV3-1|TRBJ2-5|TRBD2
TGTGCCAGCAGTCAAGCGGGGCTTAATCAAGAGACCCAGTACTTC
CASSQAGLNQETQYF
>few|TRBV6-1|TRBJ1-5|-
TGTGCCAGCAGTGTTAAGTTGGGAGTCAATCAGCCCCAGCATTTT
CASSVKLGVNQPQHF
>few|TRBV9|TRBJ2-2|-
TGTGCCAGCAGCGTCCATCCGAAGACAGAAAGAAACACCGGGGAGCTGTTTTTT
CASSVHPKTERNTGELFF
>-|TRBV7-3|TRBJ2-2|TRBD1
TGTGCCAGCAGCGGGACAGCCTCCGGGGAGCTGTTTTTT
CASSGTASGELFF
>-|TRBV29-1|TRBJ1-2|TRBD1
TGCAGCGTCAGGGACAGAGCTAACTATGGCTACACCTTC
CSVRDRANYGYTF
>few|TRBV4-3|TRBJ2-3|-
TGCGCCAGCAGCCAACGCCCCGTAGATATCATCACAGATACGCAGTATTTT
CASSQRPVDIITDTQYF
>few|TRBV7-6|TRBJ2-3|-
TGTGCCAGCAGCTTGCCCTTCACAGATACGCAGTATTTT
CASSLPFTDTQYF
>-|TRBV12-3/TRBV12-4|TRBJ1-5|TRBD1
TGTGCCAGCAGTGTACAGGGACAGAGCAATCAGCCCCAGCATTTT
CASSVQGQSNQPQHF
>few|TRBV5-4|TRBJ2-1|-
TGTGCCAGCAGCCTCACTACGGACGCCTACAATGAGCAGTTCTTC
CASSLTTDAYNEQFF
>-|TRBV7-8|TRBJ1-3|-
TGTGCCAGCAGCTTACCCTCCAGAAACACCATATATTTT
CASSLPSRNTIYF
>-|TRBV3-1|TRBJ2-1|TRBD1
TGTGCCAGCAGCCAACCAAGCCCGGGACAGAAATATGAGCAGTTCTTC
CASSQPSPGQKYEQFF
>many|TRBV7-2|TRBJ2-5|-
TGTGCCAGCAGGCTTAGTAAGACCCAGTACTTC
CASRLSKTQYF
>-|TRBV7-8|TRBJ1-5|-
TGTGCCAGCAGCTTAGGCCGACAGGCGGGCGGGCAGCAGCCCCAGCATTTT
CASSLGRQAGGQQPQHF
>few|TRBV28|TRBJ2-1|TRBD2
TGTGCCAGCAGGGGCGGGACTAGCGGGAGGGGAACACAGTTCTTC
CASRGGTSGRGTQFF
>few|TRBV14|TRBJ2-2|-
TGTGCCAGCAGCCGTTTTGACTGGCGGGCCGGGGAGCTGTTTTTT
CASSRFDWRAGELFF
>few|TRBV28|TRBJ1-2|-
TGTGCCAGCAAGGAGGGGAACTATGGCTACACCTTC
CASKEGNYGYTF
>many|TRBV7-3|TRBJ1-1|-
TGTGCCAGCAGGGGGGCCGGGGGGACTGAAGCTTTCTTT
CASRGAGGTEAFF